These T cell receptor beta chains were read from a single sample in a study of cytomegalovirus exposure and HLA in healthy donors. Clones were read by immunoSEQ multiplex PCR, and TCRdb kept only the in-frame ones, dropping some. The sample contains approximately 140,000 clones, approximately 83% of which appear only once. The sample consisted of PBMCs. These receptors were obtained from a girl aged 2-10 years in good health and CMV-seronegative. CDR3s include the opening cysteine and the closing phenylalanine or tryptophan. Fields, in order: V gene, D gene, clone size, J gene, CDR3 protein, CDR3 DNA. A D gene is named only where the DNA matches it firmly. The size entry is marked missing in some rows and otherwise reads once, few, many or a size class.

>TRBV6-5|TRBD1|NA|TRBJ2-7
CASSATGDTYEQYF
TGTGCCAGCAGTGCTACAGGGGATACCTACGAGCAGTACTTC
>TRBV9|NA|NA|TRBJ2-3
CASSIIEGLADTQYF
TGTGCCAGCAGCATAATAGAGGGTTTGGCAGATACGCAGTATTTT
>TRBV29-1|NA|NA|TRBJ1-1
CSVGDTEAFF
TGCAGCGTTGGAGACACTGAAGCTTTCTTT
>TRBV6-6|NA|NA|TRBJ2-1
CASSPYLEGERNEQFF
TGTGCCAGCAGCCCGTACTTGGAAGGGGAAAGGAATGAGCAGTTCTTC
>TRBV5-1|NA|NA|TRBJ2-5
CASSPQFLVEGETQYF
TGCGCCAGCAGCCCGCAGTTTCTAGTAGAAGGAGAGACCCAGTACTTC
>TRBV9|NA|NA|TRBJ2-5
CASSPTTGQETQYF
TGTGCCAGCAGCCCGACGACAGGACAAGAGACCCAGTACTTC
>TRBV4-3|NA|NA|TRBJ2-7
CASSQGKAGSPYEQYF
TGCGCCAGCAGCCAAGGTAAGGCAGGTTCACCCTACGAGCAGTACTTC
>TRBV18|TRBD2|once|TRBJ2-5
CASSPRLAGGEETQYF
TGTGCCAGCTCACCACGACTAGCGGGAGGGGAAGAGACCCAGTACTTC
>TRBV27|NA|NA|TRBJ2-7
CASSFGENYEQYF
TGTGCCAGCAGTTTTGGGGAGAACTACGAGCAGTACTTC
>TRBV6-1|NA|NA|TRBJ2-3
CASSELASTDTQYF
TGTGCCAGCAGTGAATTGGCTAGCACAGATACGCAGTATTTT
>TRBV6-6|TRBD1|NA|TRBJ1-1
CASRTGGGRMNTEAFF
TGTGCCAGCAGAACAGGGGGCGGTAGGATGAACACTGAAGCTTTCTTT
>TRBV5-6|TRBD1|NA|TRBJ1-1
CASSLAWTGGKNTEAFF
TGTGCCAGCAGCTTGGCATGGACAGGGGGTAAGAACACTGAAGCTTTCTTT
>TRBV7-9|TRBD2|NA|TRBJ2-5
CASSLVTSGGETQYF
TGTGCCAGCAGCTTAGTGACTAGCGGGGGCGAGACCCAGTACTTC
>TRBV7-2|NA|NA|TRBJ2-5
CASSLTSPPWTQYF
TGTGCCAGCAGCTTAACTAGCCCTCCTTGGACCCAGTACTTC
>TRBV2|NA|once|TRBJ2-3
CASRSRGGSTDTQYF
TGTGCCAGCAGGAGCAGAGGGGGAAGCACAGATACGCAGTATTTT
>TRBV19|TRBD1|NA|TRBJ1-2
CASRNLDRAGGYTF
TGTGCCAGTAGGAACTTGGACAGGGCGGGAGGCTACACCTTC
>TRBV18|TRBD2|NA|TRBJ2-1
CASSPWLAGVGEQFF
TGTGCCAGCTCACCGTGGCTAGCGGGGGTTGGTGAGCAGTTCTTC
>TRBV19|TRBD1|NA|TRBJ1-5
CASSTITGGDNQPQHF
TGTGCCAGTAGTACTATAACAGGGGGCGACAATCAGCCCCAGCATTTT
>TRBV5-1|NA|NA|TRBJ1-1
CASSATVAGANMNTEAFF
TGCGCCAGCAGCGCTACCGTGGCAGGGGCCAACATGAACACTGAAGCTTTCTTT
>TRBV5-1|NA|NA|TRBJ2-1
CASSLLNRETEQFF
TGCGCCAGCAGCTTGTTAAACAGGGAAACTGAGCAGTTCTTC
>TRBV5-1|TRBD2|NA|TRBJ2-1
CASSLIRAGGLMDEQFF
TGCGCCAGCAGCTTGATTAGGGCGGGGGGGCTAATGGATGAGCAGTTCTTC
>TRBV6-5|NA|NA|TRBJ2-7
CASSRMTSSYEQYF
TGTGCCAGCAGTCGCATGACTAGCTCCTACGAGCAGTACTTC
>TRBV4-3|TRBD1|few|TRBJ1-1
CASSSAGGYDVSTEAFF
TGCGCCAGCAGCTCAGCAGGGGGCTATGATGTGTCGACTGAAGCTTTCTTT
>TRBV30|NA|once|TRBJ1-3
CAWSPGFSGNTIYF
TGTGCCTGGAGCCCAGGATTCTCTGGAAACACCATATATTTT
>TRBV7-6|NA|NA|TRBJ1-5
CASSPYSNQPQHF
TGTGCCAGCAGCCCTTATAGCAATCAGCCCCAGCATTTT
>TRBV5-4|TRBD1|NA|TRBJ2-7
CASSLAGQSSYEQYF
TGTGCCAGCAGCTTGGCGGGACAGAGTTCCTACGAGCAGTACTTC
>TRBV30|NA|NA|TRBJ1-4
CAWSRGGIGKLFF
TGTGCCTGGAGTCGAGGGGGAATTGGAAAACTGTTTTTT
>TRBV6-4|TRBD1|NA|TRBJ2-7
CASSNPGQGARFSYEQYF
TGTGCCAGCAGTAACCCGGGACAGGGGGCTCGATTTTCCTACGAGCAGTACTTC
>TRBV19|NA|NA|TRBJ1-5
CASSMLPAGGNQPQHF
TGTGCCAGTAGTATGTTACCGGCGGGGGGCAATCAGCCCCAGCATTTT
>TRBV29-1|NA|NA|TRBJ2-1
CSGHTAGRGVYNEQFF
TGCAGCGGACACACAGCGGGAAGGGGGGTTTACAATGAGCAGTTCTTC
>TRBV6-1|TRBD1|NA|TRBJ1-5
CASSGGRQGKGQPQHF
TGTGCCAGCAGTGGAGGGAGACAGGGGAAAGGTCAGCCCCAGCATTTT
>TRBV19|TRBD2|NA|TRBJ2-1
CASRSGRPSYNEQFF
TGTGCCAGTCGTAGCGGGAGGCCATCCTACAATGAGCAGTTCTTC
>TRBV19|NA|NA|TRBJ1-1
CASSMGGKNTEAFF
TGTGCCAGTAGTATGGGCGGGAAGAACACTGAAGCTTTCTTT
>TRBV7-9|NA|NA|TRBJ1-6
CASSLVGVSGSPLHF
TGTGCCAGCAGCTTAGTAGGGGTCTCCGGATCACCCCTCCACTTT